The sequence of this TCR beta chain was determined in a study of blood T cell repertoires in COVID-19. This table comes from immunoSEQ multiplex PCR, and its TCRdb copy is limited to in-frame clones, with some not included. Here the sample spans roughly 120,000 clones, 87% being singletons. V gave up 7 bases and J gave up 2 bases, with 9 bases separating them. Germline V CDR1 and CDR2: MDHEN, SYDVKM. This CDR3 contains 12 residues. The sequenced sample was peripheral blood. V is TRBV28 and J is TRBJ2-7, with D unresolved. The receptor's source is a woman aged 70-85 years with acute or convalescent COVID-19. The CDR3 spells CASKAKAYEQYF. CDR3 nucleotide sequence: TGTGCCAGCAAAGCAAAAGCCTACGAGCAGTACTTC.